This TCR beta chain was retrieved from a study of response to subunit inactivated influenza vaccine. Findings and limits, study-wide: Authors suggested seasonal influenza vaccinations each recruit few new T cells.

Using its own MiXCR run on the RT-PCR reads, TCRdb lists one record per CDR3 protein. The repertoire consists of approximately 500,000 distinct CDR3 sequences, with approximately 12% occurring once and the leading ten covering about 12%. Between the trimmed V and J ends, which lost 4 bases and 0 bases, there was a span of 19 bases. There are 17 residues in the CDR3. Germline V lookup: CDR1 DFQATT, CDR2 SNEGSKA (reference sequence). This clonotype occurred a few times. Its target is not known. The clonotype comes from a man aged 50 to 59 who received an inactivated influenza vaccine. This material consisted of PBMCs from blood, taken 40 to 50 days after vaccination. The chain carries TRBV20-1 and TRBJ1-5, with D maybe TRBD1 (6 bases). CDR3 DNA: TGCAGTGCTATCGGACGCGAAGACAGGAATAGCAATCAGCCCCAGCATTTT. This gives the protein CSAIGREDRNSNQPQHF.